This TCR beta chain appears in the sequencing data of a study of OX40 agonist ivuxolimab in advanced cancers. Overall study: Melanoma, hepatocellular carcinoma, head and neck or renal cell cancer occurred in dose-escalation patients.

The repertoire was sequenced with immunoSEQ multiplex PCR; TCRdb's copy has only in-frame clones and lacks some. Of some 40,000 clones listed, 65% to 90% are singletons. Study outcomes and limitations: Some patients without response likewise showed low normalized clonal expansion. CD8+ T cells (on average) carried more expanded clones than CD4+ T cells.

The germline V gene has CDR1 SEHNR and CDR2 FQNEAQ (reference sequence). The V end was cut by 0 bases, the J end by 5 bases, with 13 bases between. CDR3 length equals 15 residues. Exclusion of a patient followed from autoimmune disease history or systemic immunosuppression. Of note for this clone: Its antigen is not known.

The chain uses TRBV7-9 and TRBJ2-5; the D call may be TRBD1 or TRBD2 (7 bases each). This sample comprised CD4+ or CD8+ T cells sorted from blood, obtained in a trial of the OX40 agonist ivuxolimab. The sequence was collected from an adult with an advanced solid tumor such as melanoma, head and neck, liver or kidney cancer. CDR3 sequence: CASSLAGGGAETQYF. The CDR3 coding sequence is TGTGCCAGCAGCTTAGCGGGAGGGGGCGCGGAGACCCAGTACTTC.